One T cell receptor (beta chain) is described in this entry. Its antigen remains unidentified. The sample comes from a study of shared clonotypes between healthy human individuals. The CDR3 totals 15 residues. Trimming shortened V by 0 bases and J by 6 bases, and 12 bases separated the two germline ends. Germline CDR1 is SNHLY and CDR2 is FYNNEI. The split of CD4+ cells yielded CD45RA+ naive and CD45RA-negative memory subsets. Deep-level settings were used for running the assay. The assay was immunoSEQ multiplex PCR, and TCRdb's table has in-frame clones only and misses some. The sample shows 550,000 to 850,000 clones, about 74% of them seen only once. The study, taken as a whole, reports: The genetic and exposure-history diversity represented was limited by few donors. The expectation was that sequencing depth would affect clonotype sharing among donors.

The sequencing input was memory CD4+ T cells sorted from blood. Sample subset: CD45RA-negative fraction. This TCR was sampled from a woman aged 30 to 39 in good health. This rearrangement joins TRBV2 to TRBJ1-5; D unclear. CDR3 residues: CASSEAGGRRQPQHF. CDR3 DNA sequence: TGTGCCAGCAGTGAAGCGGGAGGTCGGCGTCAGCCCCAGCATTTT.